These T cell receptor beta chains were read from a single sample in a study of response to subunit inactivated influenza vaccine. TCRdb used MiXCR to reprocess the RT-PCR reads, holding one entry per CDR3 protein. The table records hundreds of thousands of distinct CDR3 sequences, under 20% of them present only once. The material sequenced was PBMCs from blood, taken 4 to 6 days after vaccination. These receptors all come from a man aged 45 to 65 who received an inactivated influenza vaccine. Both conserved end residues are part of each CDR3. D genes are given only for firm matches. Rows may omit the clone size; those that give it use once, few, many or a size class.

D: -
size: -
J: TRBJ2-2
V: TRBV28
CDR3: CASSSLRGTGELFF
DNA: TGTGCCAGCAGTTCCCTTCGGGGGACCGGGGAGCTGTTTTTT

D: -
size: -
J: TRBJ1-1
V: TRBV2
CDR3: CASSEVGIALNTEAFF
DNA: TGTGCCAGCAGTGAAGTGGGGATAGCCCTGAACACTGAAGCTTTCTTT

D: -
size: -
J: TRBJ2-2
V: TRBV24-1
CDR3: CATSDPGGGAGELFF
DNA: TGTGCCACCAGTGACCCAGGGGGGGGAGCCGGGGAGCTGTTTTTT

D: -
size: -
J: TRBJ2-3
V: TRBV12-3/TRBV12-4
CDR3: CASSFILGVQLSHTQYF
DNA: TGTGCCAGCAGTTTTATCCTTGGAGTCCAACTATCTCATACGCAGTATTTT

D: -
size: many
J: TRBJ2-3
V: TRBV20-1
CDR3: CSARDPYTDTQYF
DNA: TGCAGTGCTAGAGATCCCTACACAGATACGCAGTATTTT

D: TRBD1
size: -
J: TRBJ2-3
V: TRBV28
CDR3: CASTPTGGITTDTQYF
DNA: TGTGCCAGCACTCCTACAGGGGGGATAACCACAGATACGCAGTATTTT

D: TRBD1
size: -
J: TRBJ1-1
V: TRBV6-2/TRBV6-3
CDR3: CATKPLAGQKGASYTEAFF
DNA: TGTGCCACAAAACCCCTGGCGGGACAGAAGGGGGCGAGTTACACTGAAGCTTTCTTT

D: -
size: -
J: TRBJ2-2
V: TRBV27
CDR3: CASGPLAWTGELFF
DNA: TGTGCCAGCGGCCCACTAGCCTGGACCGGGGAGCTGTTTTTT

D: -
size: -
J: TRBJ1-1
V: TRBV4-3
CDR3: CASSQAGWTEAFF
DNA: TGCGCCAGCAGCCAAGCCGGATGGACTGAAGCTTTCTTT

D: TRBD2
size: -
J: TRBJ2-1
V: TRBV20-1
CDR3: CSASREFAGGSYNEQFF
DNA: TGCAGTGCTTCTCGGGAGTTTGCGGGAGGAAGCTACAATGAGCAGTTCTTC

D: -
size: many
J: TRBJ1-5
V: TRBV20-1
CDR3: CSARDYSHSNQPQHF
DNA: TGCAGTGCTAGAGATTACAGTCATAGCAATCAGCCCCAGCATTTT

D: -
size: -
J: TRBJ2-6
V: TRBV6-2/TRBV6-3
CDR3: CASSNPWGDGANVLTF
DNA: TGTGCCAGCAGTAACCCGTGGGGGGATGGGGCCAACGTCCTGACTTTC

D: -
size: few
J: TRBJ2-1
V: TRBV3-1
CDR3: CASSQVGQQFF
DNA: TGTGCCAGCAGCCAAGTTGGACAACAGTTCTTC

D: TRBD1
size: -
J: TRBJ2-1
V: TRBV5-1
CDR3: CASSKGQGYNEQFF
DNA: TGCGCCAGCAGCAAAGGACAGGGGTACAATGAGCAGTTCTTC

D: TRBD1
size: few
J: TRBJ2-3
V: TRBV7-2
CDR3: CASRRDRVVDTQYF
DNA: TGTGCCAGCAGACGGGACAGGGTCGTAGATACGCAGTATTTT

D: -
size: once
J: TRBJ2-7
V: TRBV7-2
CDR3: CASRTGTYTYEQYF
DNA: TGTGCCAGCAGGACCGGGACATACACCTACGAGCAGTACTTC

D: -
size: few
J: TRBJ2-7
V: TRBV12-3/TRBV12-4
CDR3: CASGSLVSEQYF
DNA: TGTGCCAGCGGTTCCCTAGTTTCCGAGCAGTACTTC

D: -
size: -
J: TRBJ2-7
V: TRBV9
CDR3: CASSVAEGSEQYF
DNA: TGTGCCAGCAGCGTAGCAGAAGGGAGCGAGCAGTACTTC

D: -
size: many
J: TRBJ2-1
V: TRBV6-2/TRBV6-3
CDR3: CASSYTGSAGEQFF
DNA: TGTGCCAGCAGTTATACGGGGTCGGCAGGTGAGCAGTTCTTC

D: -
size: -
J: TRBJ2-7
V: TRBV27
CDR3: CASSLHGRGYEQYF
DNA: TGTGCCAGCAGTTTACACGGCAGGGGTTACGAGCAGTACTTC

D: -
size: -
J: TRBJ2-7
V: TRBV7-2
CDR3: CASSLVVGGGYEQYF
DNA: TGTGCCAGCAGCTTAGTTGTAGGGGGAGGATACGAGCAGTACTTC

D: -
size: few
J: TRBJ2-2
V: TRBV4-3
CDR3: CASSLDPRLSVTGELFF
DNA: TGCGCCAGCAGCCTCGATCCCCGGTTGTCGGTCACCGGGGAGCTGTTTTTT

D: -
size: many
J: TRBJ2-3
V: TRBV7-6
CDR3: CASSLVVGRTDTQYF
DNA: TGTGCCAGCAGCTTAGTAGTGGGTCGCACAGATACGCAGTATTTT

D: -
size: -
J: TRBJ2-7
V: TRBV11-2
CDR3: CASSIGEQGPYEQYF
DNA: TGTGCCAGCAGCATAGGCGAACAGGGCCCCTACGAGCAGTACTTC

D: TRBD1
size: -
J: TRBJ2-7
V: TRBV6-1
CDR3: CASSESRTGANEYF
DNA: TGTGCCAGCAGTGAATCCAGAACAGGGGCTAACGAGTACTTC

D: TRBD2
size: -
J: TRBJ2-3
V: TRBV7-6
CDR3: CASSLMTSGATDTQYF
DNA: TGTGCCAGCAGCTTAATGACTAGCGGGGCCACAGATACGCAGTATTTT

D: -
size: few
J: TRBJ2-7
V: TRBV12-3/TRBV12-4
CDR3: CASSSPTGEQYF
DNA: TGTGCCAGCAGTTCCCCCACTGGCGAGCAGTACTTC

D: -
size: many
J: TRBJ2-5
V: TRBV11-2
CDR3: CASSSIYNKQETQYF
DNA: TGTGCCAGCAGCTCGATCTATAACAAACAAGAGACCCAGTACTTC

D: TRBD1
size: few
J: TRBJ2-7
V: TRBV30
CDR3: CAWRNTGQGAGEQYF
DNA: TGTGCCTGGAGAAACACTGGACAGGGGGCTGGCGAGCAGTACTTC

D: -
size: -
J: TRBJ2-3
V: TRBV5-5
CDR3: CASSPDLVHTDTQYF
DNA: TGTGCCAGCAGCCCGGACCTAGTCCACACAGATACGCAGTATTTT

D: TRBD2
size: few
J: TRBJ2-1
V: TRBV20-1
CDR3: CSASRTSGRGHEQFF
DNA: TGCAGTGCTAGTCGAACTAGCGGGAGGGGGCATGAGCAGTTCTTC